Listed here are 9 T cell receptor beta chains from one sample, sequenced in a study of blood T cell repertoires in COVID-19. Data came from immunoSEQ multiplex PCR; TCRdb stores just in-frame clones and leaves some out. The profile shows 210,000 or so clones, around 84% of them singletons. Sequencing input: PBMCs or T cells enriched from blood (not recorded which). Receptor source: a woman in her forties with acute COVID-19.

This clone was seen only a few times. V usage is TRBV3-1 (or the pseudogene TRBV3-2) and J usage is TRBJ2-1; 8 nucleotides agree with TRBD2. Per the germline V gene, CDR1 is LGHDT and CDR2 is YNNKEL (reference sequence). The V segment lost 5 bases and the J segment 2 bases; nucleotides outside the gene matches: 8. CDR3 length: 16 residues. CDR3 sequence (DNA): TGTGCCAGCAGCGCCCACCTAGCGGGCCCCTACAATGAGCAGTTCTTC. This translates into CASSAHLAGPYNEQFF.

This clone is a singleton in its sample. This rearrangement joins TRBV2 to TRBJ1-1; D perhaps matches TRBD1 (5 bases). Germline V gene data show CDR1 as SNHLY and CDR2 as FYNNEI. V dropped 8 bases and J dropped 11 bases, with 21 bases sitting between them. The CDR3 is 13 residues long. The DNA of the CDR3 is TGTGCCAGCTCAACCGACTTAGGGGTTATGGCTTTCTTT. Its translation is CASSTDLGVMAFF.

The rearrangement uses TRBV27 and TRBJ1-6, with D possibly TRBD1 on 6 matching bases. Germline V CDR1 and CDR2: MNHEY, SMNVEV (reference sequence). The CDR3 runs 15 residues. With 6 bases removed from V and 7 bases from J, the gap between germline ends came to 16 bases. CDR3: CASSKTGLTNSPLHF. The CDR3, as DNA: TGTGCCAGCAGCAAGACAGGCCTAACCAATTCACCCCTCCACTTT.

This chain uses TRBV6-2 or TRBV6-3 with TRBJ2-5; 12 positions match TRBD2. J lost 5 bases, V lost 4 bases, and 14 bases had no gene match. The CDR3 covers 18 residues. Germline lookup yields CDR1 MNHEY and CDR2 SVGEGT. The CDR3 DNA follows: TGTGCCAGCAGTTTATTTCGACTAGCGGGGGCCTTAGGGGAGACCCAGTACTTC. Its protein is CASSLFRLAGALGETQYF.

The chain joins TRBV5-5 to TRBJ2-3, with D perhaps TRBD1 (6 bases). The CDR3 is made up of 18 amino acids. Trimming cost V 2 bases and J 4 bases, with 23 bases left between them. In germline, CDR1 is SGHKS, CDR2 YYEKEE (reference sequence). This CDR3 reads CASSFSYWGRGSADTQYF. CDR3 DNA sequence: TGTGCCAGCAGCTTCTCATATTGGGGCAGGGGATCCGCAGATACGCAGTATTTT.

V gene TRBV7-8 combines with J gene TRBJ1-3, with D possibly TRBD1 on 5 matching bases. Germline lookup yields CDR1 SGHVS and CDR2 FQNEAQ. CDR3 size: 15 residues. The V end lost 10 bases, the J end lost 4 bases, and 20 bases lay between the germline ends. Here the CDR3 reads CATSIRDRYGNTIYF. The CDR3 DNA reads as TGTGCCACCTCCATCAGGGATCGGTACGGAAACACCATATATTTT.

This chain uses TRBV30 with TRBJ1-5, with TRBD1 identical over 7 bases. V trimming: 1 base; J trimming: 5 bases; junction bases outside the gene matches: 11. CDR3 length equals 16 residues. Germline lookup yields CDR1 GTSNPN and CDR2 SVGIG (reference sequence). CDR3 sequence reads: CAWSAGGLVWDQPQHF. CDR3 nucleotide sequence: TGTGCCTGGAGTGCAGGGGGTTTGGTTTGGGATCAGCCCCAGCATTTT.

The V and J genes are TRBV28 and TRBJ1-2; D not certain. V was clipped by 4 bases and J by 8 bases, with 14 bases between them. Germline V gene lookup returns CDR1 MDHEN and CDR2 SYDVKM. The CDR3 runs 13 residues. CDR3 DNA: TGTGCCAGCAGTTCCGGCCTCCTCGGGGGCTACACCTTC. This gives the protein CASSSGLLGGYTF.

V and J are TRBV6-5 and TRBJ1-6; D not resolved. Trimming removed 10 bases at V and 0 bases at J, with 7 bases between. Germline CDR1 and CDR2: MNHEY and SVGAGI. CDR3 length: 13 amino acids. CDR3: CAIRSSYNSPLHF. The DNA of the CDR3 is TGTGCCATTCGTAGCTCCTATAATTCACCCCTCCACTTT.